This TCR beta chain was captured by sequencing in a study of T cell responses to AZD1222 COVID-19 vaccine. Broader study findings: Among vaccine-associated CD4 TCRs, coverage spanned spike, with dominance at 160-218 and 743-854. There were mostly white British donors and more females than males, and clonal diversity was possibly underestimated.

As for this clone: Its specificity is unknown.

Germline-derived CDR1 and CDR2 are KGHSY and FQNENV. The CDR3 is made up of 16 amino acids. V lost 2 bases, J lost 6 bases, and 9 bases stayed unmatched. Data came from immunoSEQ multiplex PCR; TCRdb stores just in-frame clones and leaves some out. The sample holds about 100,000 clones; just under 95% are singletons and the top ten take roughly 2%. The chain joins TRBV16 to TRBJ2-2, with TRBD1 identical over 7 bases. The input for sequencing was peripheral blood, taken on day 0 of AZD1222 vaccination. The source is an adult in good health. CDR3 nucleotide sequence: TGTGCCAGCAGCCAAATTGGAAGGGGGCATGCCGGGGAGCTGTTTTTT. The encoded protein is CASSQIGRGHAGELFF.